What follows are 16 T cell receptor beta chains derived from one specimen sequenced in a study of blood T cell repertoires in COVID-19. Profiling relied on immunoSEQ multiplex PCR, and the TCRdb table lists in-frame clones only, not all of them. Of 100,000 to 150,000 clones listed, around 85% are singletons. The source material was peripheral blood. These receptors originate from a woman older than 75 with acute or convalescent COVID-19.

This clone has just one count. This chain connects TRBV5-1 to TRBJ1-2; possibly TRBD1 for D (6 bases). Germline lookup yields CDR1 SGHRS and CDR2 YFSETQ. CDR3 length: 14 amino acids. V was pared by 0 bases and J by 7 bases, with 13 bases between. The CDR3 DNA sequence: TGCGCCAGCAGCTTGGCAACAGGGCGCGGTGGCTACACCTTC. Translation: CASSLATGRGGYTF.

The rearrangement uses TRBV11-3 and TRBJ2-5; weak D call: TRBD2 (6 bases). Germline CDR1 reads SGHNT; CDR2 reads YENEEA. The germline V and J ends were trimmed by 3 bases and 6 bases, with 11 bases remaining between them. This CDR3 comprises 13 residues. CDR3 protein: CASSFGGAQTQYF. The DNA for the CDR3 is TGTGCCAGCAGCTTCGGGGGAGCGCAGACCCAGTACTTC.

The gene calls are TRBV19 and TRBJ2-3; 8 bases are a match to TRBD2. The CDR3 spans 19 residues. After removal of 4 bases from V and 0 bases from J, the junction contained 15 bases not matched to a gene. The germline V gene has CDR1 LNHDA and CDR2 SQIVND (reference sequence). The CDR3 DNA reads as TGTGCCAGTAGTACTCTCAGGATTGAGCGGGAGTCGAGCACAGATACGCAGTATTTT. Translated: CASSTLRIERESSTDTQYF.

This chain uses TRBV7-9 with TRBJ2-7, with D possibly TRBD1 on 5 matching bases. The germline gives CDR1 SEHNR, CDR2 FQNEAQ (reference sequence). This CDR3 contains 14 residues. Trimming removed 5 bases at V and 5 bases at J, with 16 bases between. The CDR3 DNA follows: TGTGCCAGCAGCAGGCAGGGCCTTTTGGACGAGCAGTACTTC. This encodes CASSRQGLLDEQYF. Based on the CDR3 plus reference TRBV7-9 and TRBJ2-7, the full variable domain is DTGVSQNPRHKITKRGQNVTFRCDPISEHNRLYWYRQTLGQGPEFLTYFQNEAQLEKSRLLSDRFSAERPKGSFSTLEIQRTEQGDSAMYLCASSRQGLLDEQYFGPGTRLTVT.

The rearrangement uses TRBV11-2 and TRBJ2-1; unclear D gene. This CDR3 has 13 amino acids. The V gene's germline CDR1 is SGHAT and CDR2 FQNNGV. V dropped 3 bases and J dropped 2 bases, with 5 bases sitting between them. The CDR3 reads CASSLEPYNEQFF. The CDR3 DNA reads TGTGCCAGCAGCTTGGAGCCCTACAATGAGCAGTTCTTC.

The chain links TRBV7-8 to TRBJ2-3; D remains unclear. The CDR3 has 14 amino acids. Germline values: CDR1 SGHVS, CDR2 FQNEAQ. The ends were cut back, 1 base at V and 3 bases at J, with 8 bases in the middle. This CDR3 is CASSLGAGTDTQYF. DNA of the CDR3: TGTGCCAGCAGCTTAGGGGCTGGAACAGATACGCAGTATTTT.

The chain employs TRBV19 and TRBJ1-6; TRBD1 might be the D (6 bases). V gave up 4 bases and J gave up 9 bases, with 19 bases separating them. The CDR3 is 16 amino acids. Germline loops: CDR1 LNHDA, CDR2 SQIVND (reference sequence). The CDR3 sequence: CASSRDTGGQSSPLHF. The CDR3 bases are TGTGCCAGTAGTAGGGACACGGGCGGCCAGAGTTCACCCCTCCACTTT. The full variable domain, its missing parts supplied by reference TRBV19 and TRBJ1-6, is DGGITQSPKYLFRKEGQNVTLSCEQNLNHDAMYWYRQDPGQGLRLIYYSQIVNDFQKGDIAEGYSVSREKKESFPLTVTSAQKNPTAFYLCASSRDTGGQSSPLHFGNGTRLTVT.

The J gene is TRBJ2-2, the V gene TRBV5-1; D uncertain. V was pared by 1 base and J by 3 bases, with 4 bases between. CDR1 and CDR2 from the germline V gene are SGHRS and YFSETQ. This CDR3 is built from 13 residues. CDR3 sequence (DNA): TGCGCCAGCAGCTTGTCGTACACCGGGGAGCTGTTTTTT. It specifies CASSLSYTGELFF.

The chain links TRBV6-2 or TRBV6-3 to TRBJ1-5; possible D gene TRBD1, 6 bases. Germline CDR1 and CDR2: MNHEY and SVGEGT. Trimming pared 6 bases from V and 5 bases from J, leaving 23 bases between. The CDR3 covers 17 residues. CDR3 amino acids: CASSHYKLQGSYQPQHF. The CDR3 coding sequence is TGTGCCAGCAGCCACTACAAGTTACAGGGTTCCTATCAGCCCCAGCATTTT.

The chain joins TRBV18 to TRBJ1-2, with 9 bases aligning to TRBD1. Losses at the gene ends were 5 bases for V and 7 bases for J; bases not matched to a gene: 11. Germline V gene data show CDR1 as KGHSH and CDR2 as LQKENI. The CDR3 has 15 residues. The CDR3 DNA is TGTGCCAGCTCAAGTACAGGGGGCAATACGATTGGCTACACCTTC. Protein: CASSSTGGNTIGYTF. Combining the CDR3 with reference TRBV18 and TRBJ1-2 gives the whole variable domain NAGVMQNPRHLVRRRGQEARLRCSPMKGHSHVYWYRQLPEEGLKFMVYLQKENIIDESGMPKERFSAEFPKEGPSILRIQQVVRGDSAAYFCASSSTGGNTIGYTFGSGTRLTVV.

The V and J genes are TRBV7-9 and TRBJ2-5, with 11 bases that match TRBD2. V lost 5 bases to trimming and J lost 5 bases; unmatched junction nucleotides: 13. The germline V gene has CDR1 SEHNR and CDR2 FQNEAQ (reference sequence). The CDR3 loop spans 17 amino acids. CDR3 nucleotides: TGTGCCAGCAGCACCACGGTTAGCGGGGGGGCCTGGGAGACCCAGTACTTC. Protein product: CASSTTVSGGAWETQYF. Filled out from reference TRBV7-9 and TRBJ2-5, the complete variable domain reads DTGVSQNPRHKITKRGQNVTFRCDPISEHNRLYWYRQTLGQGPEFLTYFQNEAQLEKSRLLSDRFSAERPKGSFSTLEIQRTEQGDSAMYLCASSTTVSGGAWETQYFGPGTRLLVL.

The rearrangement links TRBV6-5 to TRBJ1-3, with D uncertain. The CDR3 loop spans 14 amino acids. The germline gives CDR1 MNHEY, CDR2 SVGAGI. The V gene lost 8 bases and the J gene lost 4 bases, with 15 bases spanning the gap. The CDR3 sequence is CASGPLRRGNTIYF. CDR3 nucleotide sequence: TGTGCCAGCGGGCCATTAAGAAGGGGAAACACCATATATTTT.

The chain is built from TRBV7-6 and TRBJ2-1; 8 nucleotides align to TRBD2. This CDR3 spans 16 amino acids. Germline V lookup: CDR1 SGHVS, CDR2 FNYEAQ. After removal of 5 bases from V and 4 bases from J, the junction contained 10 bases not matched to a gene. This CDR3 is CASSRQSGGVYNEQFF. The CDR3 DNA is TGTGCCAGCAGCAGACAGAGCGGGGGAGTTTACAATGAGCAGTTCTTC.

The V call is TRBV9, the J call TRBJ2-3, with D maybe TRBD1 (5 bases). Germline CDR1 is SGDLS and CDR2 is YYNGEE. The CDR3 runs to 15 residues. V was cut by 6 bases and J by 0 bases, with 14 bases left in between. The chain's CDR3 is CASTPGPPSTDTQYF. As DNA, the CDR3 is TGTGCCAGCACTCCAGGGCCCCCTAGCACAGATACGCAGTATTTT. The full variable domain, rest sourced from reference TRBV9 and TRBJ2-3, is DSGVTQTPKHLITATGQRVTLRCSPRSGDLSVYWYQQSLDQGLQFLIQYYNGEERAKGNILERFSAQQFPDLHSELNLSSLELGDSALYFCASTPGPPSTDTQYFGPGTRLTVL.

As regards this clone: Other nucleotide sequences from this sample produce the same CDR3. The chain is built from TRBV18 and TRBJ1-4; 10 nucleotides align to TRBD1. Germline V gives CDR1 KGHSH, CDR2 LQKENI. The J segment lost 5 bases and the V segment lost 3 bases, leaving 0 bases of the junction unmatched. The CDR3 length is 14 residues. The DNA for the CDR3 is TGTGCCAGCTCACCGGGACAGGGGAATGAAAAACTGTTTTTT. Translating it yields CASSPGQGNEKLFF.

This sequence joins TRBV6-2 or TRBV6-3 and TRBJ2-2; 7 bases are shared with TRBD2. J was trimmed by 0 bases and V by 4 bases; bases with no gene match: 2. The CDR3 is 15 amino acids. In germline, CDR1 is MNHEY, CDR2 SVGEGT. The CDR3 region is CASSWGTTNTGELFF. The DNA for the CDR3 is TGTGCCAGCAGTTGGGGGACTACGAACACCGGGGAGCTGTTTTTT.